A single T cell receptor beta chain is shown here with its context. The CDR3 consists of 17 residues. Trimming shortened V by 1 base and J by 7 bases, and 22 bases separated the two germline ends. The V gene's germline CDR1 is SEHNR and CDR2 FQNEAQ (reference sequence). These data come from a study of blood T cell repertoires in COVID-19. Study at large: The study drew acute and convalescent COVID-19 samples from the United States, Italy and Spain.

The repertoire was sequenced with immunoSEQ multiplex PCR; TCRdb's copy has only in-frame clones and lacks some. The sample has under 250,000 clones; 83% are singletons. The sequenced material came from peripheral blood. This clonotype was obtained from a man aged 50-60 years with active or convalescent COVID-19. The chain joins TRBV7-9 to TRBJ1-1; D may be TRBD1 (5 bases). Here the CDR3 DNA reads TGTGCCAGCAGCTTAGTGCAGGGACTCGGCCTGGACCATGAAGCTTTCTTT. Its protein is CASSLVQGLGLDHEAFF.